This T cell receptor (beta chain) appears in the sequencing data of a study of shared clonotypes between healthy human individuals. Looked up from germline, CDR1 is MDHEN and CDR2 is SYDVKM. J was trimmed by 1 base and V by 9 bases; bases with no gene match: 8. The CDR3 is made up of 14 amino acids. Generated by immunoSEQ multiplex PCR, the TCRdb table keeps only in-frame clones and is missing some. This sample has about 680,000 clones, with more than 70% found just once. The sequenced sample consisted of memory CD4+ T cells sorted from blood. Noted subset: CD45RA-negative fraction. The sequence was obtained from a woman aged 25 to 39 in good health. J is TRBJ2-7 and V is TRBV28, with TRBD2 matching 8 bases. DNA of the CDR3: TGTGCCAGTTACGGGACTAGGGGATCCTACGAGCAGTACTTC. It is translated as CASYGTRGSYEQYF.